This is a list of T cell receptor beta chains from one sample in a study of T cell responses to AZD1222 COVID-19 vaccine. Sequencing was performed with immunoSEQ multiplex PCR; in TCRdb, only in-frame clones are kept and a portion is missing. The data hold over 50,000 clones, with 81% observed a single time. The material was peripheral blood, obtained 28 days after the second AZD1222 dose. All receptors come from an adult who received the AZD1222 COVID-19 vaccine. CDR3s include the opening cysteine and the closing phenylalanine or tryptophan. Fields, in order: D gene, V gene, clone size, J gene, CDR3 DNA, CDR3 protein. A D gene is named only where the DNA matches it firmly. Clone size is shown for a subset of rows, as once, few, many or a class of expanded clone.

TRBD1,TRBV5-4,-,TRBJ2-3,TGTGCCAGCAGCTTGGGACAGGGTTCAGATACGCAGTATTTT,CASSLGQGSDTQYF
-,TRBV27,-,TRBJ2-1,TGTGCCAGCAGTTTTTTGGGACTCTCCTACAATGAGCAGTTCTTC,CASSFLGLSYNEQFF
-,TRBV6-5,-,TRBJ2-7,TGTGCCAGCACTAGGGCCCCGGGGTACGAGCAGTACTTC,CASTRAPGYEQYF
-,TRBV12-5,-,TRBJ1-1,TGTGCTAGTGGTTTGGTAGTGGGACGGGACTTT,CASGLVVGRDF
-,TRBV6-5,-,TRBJ1-5,TGTGCCAGCAGGGCCGGGGCTCAGCCCCAGCATTTT,CASRAGAQPQHF
TRBD1,TRBV19,-,TRBJ2-1,TGTGCCAGTAGTTTAACAGGGGAACGTGAGCAGTTCTTC,CASSLTGEREQFF
TRBD2,TRBV5-1,-,TRBJ2-1,TGCGCCAGCAGTTGGACTAGCGGGAGTCGGAATGAGCAGTTCTTC,CASSWTSGSRNEQFF
-,TRBV19,-,TRBJ2-1,TGTGCCCCTCGCGCTAGGGAGCAGTTCTTC,CAPRAREQFF
-,TRBV2,-,TRBJ1-1,TGTGCCAGCCGACCACTCAACACTGAAGCTTTCTTT,CASRPLNTEAFF
-,TRBV24-1,-,TRBJ2-1,TGTGCCACCAGTGATAGGGCAGGGGGGAGCTCCTACAATGAGCAGTTCTTC,CATSDRAGGSSYNEQFF
-,TRBV24-1,-,TRBJ2-5,TGTGCCACCAGTGACCCGCCACGATGGGAGACCCAGTACTTC,CATSDPPRWETQYF
-,TRBV27,-,TRBJ1-2,TGTGCCAGCAGTCCCATGGTTCACTCACCTAGCTATGGCTACACCTTC,CASSPMVHSPSYGYTF
-,TRBV2,-,TRBJ2-7,TGTGCCAGCATCCAGGAATCCTACGAGCAGTACTTC,CASIQESYEQYF
-,TRBV30,-,TRBJ1-4,TGTGCCTGGACCAGGAATCCGAATGAAAAACTGTTTTTT,CAWTRNPNEKLFF
-,TRBV29-1,-,TRBJ1-5,TGCAGCGTTCGGGACGGAGGCAATCAGCCCCAGCATTTT,CSVRDGGNQPQHF
-,TRBV28,few,TRBJ2-7,TGTGCCAGCAGGTACCCCGGGACCTTGAGTTCCCCCTACGAGCAGTACTTC,CASRYPGTLSSPYEQYF
-,TRBV12-3/TRBV12-4,few,TRBJ2-3,TGTGCCAGCAGTTTGGGGGATACGCAGTATTTT,CASSLGDTQYF
-,TRBV9,-,TRBJ1-5,TGTGCCAGTTCAAGGGGAGATAGCAATCAGCCCCAGCATTTT,CASSRGDSNQPQHF
TRBD1,TRBV28,-,TRBJ1-2,TGTGCCAGCAGTTTATGGGTGGGACAGACTTTGGGGGGCTACACCTTC,CASSLWVGQTLGGYTF
-,TRBV7-2,-,TRBJ1-2,TGTGCCAGCAGCTTCAACTATGGCTACACCTTC,CASSFNYGYTF
-,TRBV27,-,TRBJ2-3,TGTGCCAGCAGTTTAGGGACCTACACAGATACGCAGTATTTT,CASSLGTYTDTQYF
-,TRBV28,-,TRBJ2-7,TGTGCCAGCAGTTTGGGCACGACTAGTAGCTCCTACGAGCAGTACTTC,CASSLGTTSSSYEQYF
-,TRBV6-6,-,TRBJ1-1,TGTGCCAGCAGTTGGAGGACTTCCACTGAAGCTTTCTTT,CASSWRTSTEAFF
-,TRBV11-2,-,TRBJ2-1,TGTGCCAGCAGCTTAGGGCGGGGTTTCTACAATGAGCAGTTCTTC,CASSLGRGFYNEQFF
-,TRBV27,-,TRBJ1-5,TGTGCCAGCAGTTCCTCGGTCTATAGCAATCAGCCCCAGCATTTT,CASSSSVYSNQPQHF
TRBD1,TRBV5-1,-,TRBJ1-4,TGCGCCAGCAGCTTGGCAGGGGGTCACGAAAAACTGTTTTTT,CASSLAGGHEKLFF
TRBD2,TRBV19,-,TRBJ2-5,TGTGCCAGTAGAAGGACTAGCGGGACTCTCCAAGAGACCCAGTACTTC,CASRRTSGTLQETQYF
-,TRBV4-1,once,TRBJ2-7,TGCGCCAGCAGCCAAGAGGGGGCGACAGGGCAGTACTTC,CASSQEGATGQYF
-,TRBV12-3/TRBV12-4,-,TRBJ2-1,TGTGCCAGCACTAACCGGTGGGGGCGCTTGTTCTTC,CASTNRWGRLFF
-,TRBV6-6,-,TRBJ1-1,TGTGCCAGCAGTTACTCGGCGGAAGCTTTCTTT,CASSYSAEAFF
-,TRBV6-5,-,TRBJ1-3,TGTGCCAGCAGGCCGTCTGGAAACACCATATATTTT,CASRPSGNTIYF
-,TRBV4-3,-,TRBJ1-2,TGCGCCAGCAGCCAGGCTCCTGGCCTATTAGCCAACTATGGCTACACCTTC,CASSQAPGLLANYGYTF
-,TRBV3-1/TRBV3-2,-,TRBJ2-1,TGTGCCAGCAGCCAAGTAGGAGCGGTTTACAATGAGCAGTTCTTC,CASSQVGAVYNEQFF
TRBD1,TRBV19,-,TRBJ2-1,TGTGCCAGTAGTATAGGTTGGACAGGGGTCTACAATGAGCAGTTCTTC,CASSIGWTGVYNEQFF